This TCR beta chain was identified in a study of T cells in Graves' hyperthyroidism and ophthalmopathy. Study-level information: Initial diagnosis, before any treatment, was when peripheral blood was collected. Notes on the study in general: Most clonotypes expanded in thyroid above 0.001 were likewise present in blood. A 13 V-J model separated ophthalmopathy from stable hyperthyroidism.

RNA transcripts yielded amplified TCR beta CDR3 regions. RT-PCR in the first round (using the HTBI primer set) targeted the TCR CDR3. TCRdb processed the multiplex PCR reads anew with MiXCR; each CDR3 protein has one entry. This table has approximately 610,000 distinct CDR3 sequences, 16% appearing once. Stability of Graves' hyperthyroidism was defined as absent ophthalmopathy progression within 18 months. V was trimmed by 7 bases and J by 5 bases, leaving 21 bases between them. CDR3 size: 15 residues. Per the germline V gene, CDR1 is SQVTM and CDR2 is ANQGSEA. As for this clonotype: The antigen remains unidentified.

The sequencing input was blood. This clonotype was sampled from a woman aged 18-29 years with Graves' hyperthyroidism. V and J are TRBV29-1 and TRBJ2-1; weak D call: TRBD2 (6 bases). The CDR3 region has the DNA TGCAGCGCTCACCTCGGGTATTGGAGGGACAATGAGCAGTTCTTC. Protein: CSAHLGYWRDNEQFF.